This entry is about one T cell receptor (beta chain). This clone has a single count. The antigen this receptor binds is unknown. Base-call qualities are not available, and no considerably larger clone is one nucleotide away. Libraries were built with the immunoSEQ multiplex PCR assay. TCRdb re-hosts the immuneACCESS table, in-frame sequences only. Its copies lack some clones; in the studies checked, an unresolved V gene accounts for under half of them, and the cause for the rest is not known. Recorded for this sample are 40,000 to 55,000 clones; 75% to 95% of them occurred a single time. The top ten clonotypes cover about 8.8% of the sample. This entry belongs to a study of T cell changes during pregnancy in multiple sclerosis (dated by TCRdb to between 2018 and 2021). For context, the study as a whole: Changes in the T cell repertoire over the course of pregnancy were examined in this study in women with multiple sclerosis.

From cysteine to phenylalanine, the CDR3 is 16 amino acids long. Left in the record is the CDR3 DNA by itself, 48 bases read in frame from the first base. From a lookup of the germline V gene (reference sequence), CDR1 and CDR2 are SEHNR and FQNEAQ. V loses 5 bases of germline sequence and J loses 0 bases, and the interval between the two ends is 15 bases. The V and J genes are TRBV7-9 and TRBJ2-3; TRBD1 could be the D gene, as 5 bases match. This clonotype was obtained from a female donor with multiple sclerosis, enrolled in a pregnancy study. The material sequenced was CD8+ T cells from peripheral blood mononuclear cells, taken after pregnancy. The DNA reads as follows: TGTGCCAGCAGCGGAACAGGTCCATATAGCACAGATACGCAGTATTTT. This encodes CASSGTGPYSTDTQYF.